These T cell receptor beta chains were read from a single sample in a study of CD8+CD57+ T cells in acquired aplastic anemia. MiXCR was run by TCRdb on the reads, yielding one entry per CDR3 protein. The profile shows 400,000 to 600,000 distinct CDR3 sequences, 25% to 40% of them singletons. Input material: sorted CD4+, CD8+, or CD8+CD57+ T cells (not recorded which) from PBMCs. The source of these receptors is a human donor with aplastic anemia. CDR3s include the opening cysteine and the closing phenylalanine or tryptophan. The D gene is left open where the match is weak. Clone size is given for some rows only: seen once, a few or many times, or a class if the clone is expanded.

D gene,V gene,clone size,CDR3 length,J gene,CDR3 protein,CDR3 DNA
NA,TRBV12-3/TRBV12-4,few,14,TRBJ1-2,CASSLDRLNYGYTF,TGTGCCAGCAGTTTAGACAGGCTTAACTATGGCTACACCTTC
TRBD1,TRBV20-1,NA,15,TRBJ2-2,CSARVGQGSGGELFF,TGCAGTGCTAGAGTGGGACAGGGGAGTGGCGGGGAGCTGTTTTTT
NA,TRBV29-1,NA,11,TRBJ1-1,CSVGGGTEAFF,TGCAGCGTGGGGGGAGGCACTGAAGCTTTCTTT
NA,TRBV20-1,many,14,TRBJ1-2,CSARRGGSLDGYTF,TGCAGTGCTAGGCGGGGGGGAAGCTTGGATGGCTACACCTTC
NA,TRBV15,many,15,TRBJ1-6,CATSRDPSYNSPLHF,TGTGCCACCAGCAGAGATCCTTCCTATAATTCACCCCTCCACTTT
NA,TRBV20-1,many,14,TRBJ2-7,CSASRSGASYEQYF,TGCAGTGCTAGTCGCTCCGGGGCCAGCTACGAGCAGTACTTC
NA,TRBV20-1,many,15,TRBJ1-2,CSARVIQADNYGYTF,TGCAGTGCTAGAGTAATTCAGGCCGATAACTATGGCTACACCTTC
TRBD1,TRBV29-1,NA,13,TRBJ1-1,CSRGDRGRTEAFF,TGCAGCAGGGGGGACAGGGGGCGGACTGAAGCTTTCTTT
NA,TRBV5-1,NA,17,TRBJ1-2,CASSLGQGGPQGYGYTF,TGCGCCAGCAGCTTGGGGCAGGGTGGACCCCAGGGCTATGGCTACACCTTC
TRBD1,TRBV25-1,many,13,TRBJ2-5,CASSVQGQETQYF,TGTGCCAGCAGTGTACAGGGGCAAGAGACCCAGTACTTC
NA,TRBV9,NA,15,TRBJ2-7,CASSVEREGVYEQYF,TGTGCCAGCAGCGTAGAAAGGGAAGGGGTTTACGAGCAGTACTTC
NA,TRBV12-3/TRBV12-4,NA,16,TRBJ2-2,CASSLGHGNAAGELFF,TGTGCCAGCAGTTTAGGTCACGGGAACGCAGCCGGGGAGCTGTTTTTT
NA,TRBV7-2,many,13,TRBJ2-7,CASSSRGVDEQYF,TGTGCCAGCAGCTCCCGGGGAGTAGATGAGCAGTACTTC
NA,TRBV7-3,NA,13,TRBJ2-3,CASSLTATDTQYF,TGTGCCAGCAGCTTAACAGCCACAGATACGCAGTATTTT
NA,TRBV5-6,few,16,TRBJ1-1,CASSALVWTKNTEAFF,TGTGCCAGCAGCGCCCTGGTCTGGACGAAGAACACTGAAGCTTTCTTT
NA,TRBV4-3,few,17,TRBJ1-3,CASSQDSTRFSGNTIYF,TGCGCCAGCAGCCAGGACAGCACGAGATTCTCTGGAAACACCATATATTTT
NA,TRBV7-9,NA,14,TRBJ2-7,CASNKIGSSYEQYF,TGTGCCAGCAACAAAATAGGAAGCTCCTACGAGCAGTACTTC
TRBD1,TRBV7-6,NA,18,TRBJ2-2,CASSQIPGTGENTGELFF,TGTGCCAGCAGCCAGATTCCCGGGACAGGAGAGAACACCGGGGAGCTGTTTTTT
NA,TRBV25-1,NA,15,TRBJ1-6,CASSEGNRENSPLHF,TGTGCCAGCAGTGAAGGGAACAGGGAGAATTCACCCCTCCACTTT
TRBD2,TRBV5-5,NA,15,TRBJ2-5,CASSTSGRGSETQYF,TGTGCCAGCAGCACGAGCGGGAGGGGTTCGGAGACCCAGTACTTC
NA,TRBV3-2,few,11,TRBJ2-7,CASSQDRWQYF,TGTGCCAGCAGCCAAGACAGGTGGCAGTACTTC
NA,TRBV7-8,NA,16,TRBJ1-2,CASSLAGHQGGYGYTF,TGTGCCAGCAGCTTAGCGGGCCATCAGGGAGGGTATGGCTACACCTTC
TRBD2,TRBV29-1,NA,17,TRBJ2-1,CSVPVGFSGGIGNEQFF,TGCAGCGTTCCAGTTGGGTTTAGCGGGGGGATCGGAAATGAGCAGTTCTTC
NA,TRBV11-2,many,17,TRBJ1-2,CASTQQAGSRADYGYTF,TGTGCCAGCACCCAGCAAGCAGGGTCCCGTGCTGACTATGGCTACACCTTC
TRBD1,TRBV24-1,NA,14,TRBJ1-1,CATSDQRGRTEAFF,TGTGCCACCAGTGACCAGAGGGGGCGGACTGAAGCTTTCTTT
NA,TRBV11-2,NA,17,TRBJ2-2,CASSLVGGANNAGELFF,TGTGCCAGCAGCTTAGTCGGCGGAGCGAACAACGCCGGGGAGCTGTTTTTT
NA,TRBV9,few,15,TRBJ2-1,CASNGAGTAYNEQFF,TGTGCCAGCAACGGGGCAGGGACCGCTTATAATGAGCAGTTCTTC
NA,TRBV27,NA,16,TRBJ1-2,CASSANLADSEYGYTF,TGTGCCAGCAGTGCCAACCTAGCGGACAGTGAGTATGGCTACACCTTC
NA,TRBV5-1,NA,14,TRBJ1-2,CASSTSDSNYGYTF,TGCGCCAGCAGTACCTCCGACAGCAACTATGGCTACACCTTC
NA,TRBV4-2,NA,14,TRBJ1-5,CASSQDISNQPQHF,TGTGCCAGCAGCCAAGATATTAGCAATCAGCCCCAGCATTTT
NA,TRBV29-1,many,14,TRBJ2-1,CSVEERKTYNEQFF,TGCAGCGTTGAGGAGCGGAAGACCTACAATGAGCAGTTCTTC
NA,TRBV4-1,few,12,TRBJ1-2,CASSQQSEGYTF,TGCGCCAGCAGCCAACAATCGGAAGGCTACACCTTC
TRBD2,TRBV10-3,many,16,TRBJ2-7,CAISVNRLAGPYEQYF,TGTGCCATCAGTGTTAATAGACTAGCGGGGCCCTACGAGCAGTACTTC
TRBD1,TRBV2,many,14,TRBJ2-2,CASRGQKNTGELFF,TGTGCCAGCAGGGGACAGAAGAACACCGGGGAGCTGTTTTTT
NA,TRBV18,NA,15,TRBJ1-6,CASSPTDSIDSPLHF,TGTGCCAGCTCACCAACAGACAGTATAGATTCACCCCTCCACTTT
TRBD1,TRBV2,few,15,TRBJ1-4,CASSAGQGGNEKLFF,TGTGCCAGCAGTGCGGGACAGGGAGGTAATGAAAAACTGTTTTTT
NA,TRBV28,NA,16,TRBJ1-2,CASSLTMAGGLSGYTF,TGTGCCAGCAGCCTAACCATGGCGGGGGGTTTAAGTGGCTACACCTTC
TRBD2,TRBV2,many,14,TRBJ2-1,CASRTTSGRDEQFF,TGTGCCAGCAGAACGACTAGCGGGCGGGATGAGCAGTTCTTC
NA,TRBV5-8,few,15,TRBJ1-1,CASSHILTGRPEAFF,TGTGCCAGCAGCCACATACTCACGGGGAGGCCTGAAGCTTTCTTT
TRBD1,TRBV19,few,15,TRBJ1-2,CASSPRDREVYGYTF,TGTGCCAGTAGTCCTCGGGACAGGGAGGTCTATGGCTACACCTTC
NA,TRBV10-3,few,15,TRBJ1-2,CASSAPGTDLSGYTF,TGTGCCAGCAGTGCCCCCGGGACGGATTTGAGCGGCTACACCTTC
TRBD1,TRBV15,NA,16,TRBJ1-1,CATSKPGQGANTEAFF,TGTGCCACCAGCAAACCGGGACAGGGGGCCAACACTGAAGCTTTCTTT
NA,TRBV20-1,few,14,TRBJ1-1,CSARPDRMNTEAFF,TGCAGTGCTAGACCGGACAGAATGAACACTGAAGCTTTCTTT
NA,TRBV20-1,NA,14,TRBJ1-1,CSARDGTWVTEAFF,TGCAGTGCTAGAGATGGAACCTGGGTCACTGAAGCTTTCTTT
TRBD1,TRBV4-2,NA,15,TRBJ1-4,CASSQDQTGAEKLFF,TGTGCCAGCAGCCAAGATCAGACAGGGGCTGAAAAACTGTTTTTT
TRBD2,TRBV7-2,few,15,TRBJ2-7,CASSKLAESSYERYF,TGTGCCAGCAGCAAACTAGCGGAAAGCTCCTACGAGCGGTACTTC
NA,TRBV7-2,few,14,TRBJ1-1,CASSLAVGGSEAFF,TGTGCCAGCAGCTTAGCGGTTGGGGGGAGTGAAGCTTTCTTT
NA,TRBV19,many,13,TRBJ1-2,CASSRAPIYGYTF,TGTGCCAGTAGTAGGGCCCCGATCTATGGCTACACCTTC